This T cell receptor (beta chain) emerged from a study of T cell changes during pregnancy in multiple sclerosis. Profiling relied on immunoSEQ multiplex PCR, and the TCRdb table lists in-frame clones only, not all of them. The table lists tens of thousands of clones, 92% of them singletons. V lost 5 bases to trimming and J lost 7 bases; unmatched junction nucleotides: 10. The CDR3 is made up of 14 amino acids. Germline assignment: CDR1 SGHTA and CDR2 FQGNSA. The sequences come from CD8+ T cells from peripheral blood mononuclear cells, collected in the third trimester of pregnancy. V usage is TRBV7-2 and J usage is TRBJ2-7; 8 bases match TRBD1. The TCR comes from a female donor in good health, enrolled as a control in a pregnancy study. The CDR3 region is CASSLGQGRWEQYF. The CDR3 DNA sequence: TGTGCCAGCAGCCTAGGACAGGGCCGATGGGAGCAGTACTTC.